The clone carrying this T cell receptor beta chain was counted a few times. As yet, its antigen is unknown. The CDR3 is made up of 18 amino acids. Germline CDR1 reads SNHLY; CDR2 reads FYNNEI. With 11 bases clipped from V and 3 bases from J, the junction kept 20 bases outside the gene matches. This entry is derived from a study of T-cell reconstitution after alpha-beta-depleted transplantation in children. General study findings and limits: By one year post-transplant, T-cell counts and diversity largely arose from T cells that were newly produced.

Unique molecular identifiers featured in how the TCRbeta library was prepared. TCRdb independently ran MiXCR on the PCR reads; one entry per CDR3 protein. The data hold roughly 420,000 distinct CDR3 sequences, with roughly 16% observed a single time. The TCR originated in a boy in the first two years of life who had a stem cell transplant for Wiskott-Aldrich syndrome, so the T cells may come from the graft donor. Sequencing used PBMCs, mostly from graft donor cells, obtained 360 days after TCRalphabeta/CD19-depleted stem cell transplant. This chain joins TRBV2 and TRBJ2-3; 10 bases align to TRBD2. The CDR3 loop reads CAFSLALRTSGLTDTQYF. The CDR3 DNA sequence: TGTGCCTTCAGTTTAGCGCTAAGGACTAGCGGTCTGACAGATACGCAGTATTTT.